The 10 T cell receptor beta chains below were found in one sample sequenced in a study of response to subunit inactivated influenza vaccine. TCRdb used MiXCR to reprocess the RT-PCR reads, holding one entry per CDR3 protein. Of around 520,000 distinct CDR3 sequences detected, approximately 12% appear once; the ten largest clones hold roughly a tenth. The sequencing used PBMCs from blood, collected on the day of vaccination. The source of these receptors is a man aged 45 to 65 who received an inactivated influenza vaccine.

This clonotype was counted many times. The rearrangement links TRBV12-3 or TRBV12-4 to TRBJ2-7, with D possibly being TRBD2 (6 bases). The CDR3 has 18 residues. Trimming removed 5 bases from V and 4 bases from J, with 27 bases in between. The CDR3 loop is CASSLVGDLIPDRYEQYF. In DNA form, the CDR3 reads TGTGCCAGCAGTCTGGTGGGGGACTTAATCCCTGATAGGTACGAGCAGTACTTC.

The chain recombines TRBV2 with TRBJ1-1; possible D gene TRBD1, 5 bases. Germline CDR1 reads SNHLY; CDR2 reads FYNNEI. Trimming shortened V by 5 bases and J by 5 bases, and 12 bases separated the two germline ends. This CDR3 is 13 amino acids long. Written as DNA, the CDR3 is TGTGCCAGCAGTTTGGGGGAAATGACTGAAGCTTTCTTT. This encodes CASSLGEMTEAFF.

This clonotype was seen a few times. This sequence joins TRBV6-5 and TRBJ1-1; D is unclear. From germline, CDR1 is MNHEY and CDR2 SVGAGI. This CDR3 has 14 amino acids. The V end lost 2 bases, the J end lost 1 base, and 8 bases lay between the germline ends. For the CDR3, the DNA is TGTGCCAGCAGTTACAGGGAAAAGAACACTGAAGCTTTCTTT. It translates to CASSYREKNTEAFF.

The rearrangement joins TRBV11-2 to TRBJ2-7; D uncertain. Per germline, CDR1 SGHAT and CDR2 FQNNGV. Trimming pared 1 base from V and 5 bases from J, leaving 12 bases between. CDR3 size: 14 residues. CDR3: CASSLGVGWDEQYF. CDR3 nucleotide sequence: TGTGCCAGCAGCTTAGGTGTGGGTTGGGACGAGCAGTACTTC.

This clonotype was seen more than once but under ten times. V is TRBV5-1 and J is TRBJ1-1, with D unresolved. The CDR3 spans 13 residues. CDR1 SGHRS and CDR2 YFSETQ come from the germline V gene. Trimming pared 1 base from V and 1 base from J, leaving 5 bases between. CDR3: CASSLMQNTEAFF. CDR3 bases: TGCGCCAGCAGCTTGATGCAGAACACTGAAGCTTTCTTT.

This clonotype showed up just a few times. The genes are TRBV11-1 and TRBJ2-1; D gene unclear. Germline CDR1 reads SGHAT; CDR2 reads FQDESV (reference sequence). The CDR3 consists of 16 residues. The ends were cut back, 5 bases at V and 4 bases at J, with 18 bases in the middle. The CDR3 nucleotides read TGTGCCAGCAGCAAGGCACAGAGTCTGACTTACAATGAGCAGTTCTTC. Protein sequence: CASSKAQSLTYNEQFF.

This clonotype was detected once. The rearrangement joins TRBV5-4 to TRBJ2-4; D might be TRBD2 (5 bases). V lost 10 bases and J 3 bases, leaving 8 bases between the germline ends. The V gene's germline CDR1 is SGHNT and CDR2 YYREEE (reference sequence). This CDR3 comprises 11 residues. The CDR3: CASGVKNIQYF. DNA for the CDR3: TGTGCCTCCGGGGTCAAAAACATTCAGTACTTC.

The table lists this clonotype with a few counts. J is TRBJ2-2 and V is TRBV10-3; 12 bases align to TRBD2. Trimming cost V 7 bases and J 6 bases; bases outside gene matches: 9. CDR3 length equals 16 residues. CDR1 ENHRY and CDR2 SYGVKD come from the germline V gene. CDR3 nucleotides: TGTGCCATCACCAAACTAGCGGGAGGAGTGGCCGGGGAGCTGTTTTTT. Protein sequence: CAITKLAGGVAGELFF.

This clonotype was seen a handful of times. The rearrangement joins TRBV4-1 to TRBJ2-7, with 9 positions matching TRBD1. J gave up 6 bases and V 4 bases, and 10 bases lay outside the gene matches. The CDR3 covers 15 residues. Germline CDR1 and CDR2: MGHRA and YSYEKL. This chain's CDR3 is CASSRRGQGMGEQYF. CDR3 nucleotide sequence: TGCGCCAGCAGCCGACGGGGACAGGGAATGGGCGAGCAGTACTTC.

The chain carries TRBV7-2 and TRBJ2-3; TRBD2 agrees at 9 bases. The ends lost 7 bases at V and 6 bases at J; junction bases unmatched: 14. The CDR3 contains 16 residues. Germline CDR1 is SGHTA and CDR2 is FQGNSA. The CDR3 DNA sequence: TGTGCCAGCAACAAACTTAGGGGCGGGAGGGGGGATACGCAGTATTTT. It encodes CASNKLRGGRGDTQYF.